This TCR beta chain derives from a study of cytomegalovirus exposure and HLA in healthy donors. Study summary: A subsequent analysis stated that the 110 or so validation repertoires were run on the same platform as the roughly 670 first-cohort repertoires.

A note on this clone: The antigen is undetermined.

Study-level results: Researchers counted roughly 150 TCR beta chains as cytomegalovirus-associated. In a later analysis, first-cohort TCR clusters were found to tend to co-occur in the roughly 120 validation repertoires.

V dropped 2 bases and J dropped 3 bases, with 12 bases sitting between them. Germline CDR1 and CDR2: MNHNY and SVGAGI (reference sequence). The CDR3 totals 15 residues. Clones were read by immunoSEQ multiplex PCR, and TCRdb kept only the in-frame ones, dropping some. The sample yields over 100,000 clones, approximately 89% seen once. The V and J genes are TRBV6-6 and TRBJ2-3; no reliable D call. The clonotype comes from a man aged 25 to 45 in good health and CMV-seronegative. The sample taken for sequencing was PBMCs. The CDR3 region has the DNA TGTGCCAGCAGTTACGTGGCGGCGCGGACAGATACGCAGTATTTT. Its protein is CASSYVAARTDTQYF.